Reported below is one TCR beta chain. The antigen remains unidentified. The CDR3 sequence is 14 residues long. Per the germline V gene, CDR1 is MGHRA and CDR2 is YSYEKL. The sample originates from a study of CXCR3-negative and CXCR3-positive naive CD8 T cells. In the study overall: With about 1.5 +/- 0.3 million reads per library, the TRB reads numbered 120 million to 150 million in total.

All TRB cDNA libraries came from 5' RACE performed with UMI labels. From its re-call of the 5' RACE reads, TCRdb lists each CDR3 protein once, without DNA. With some 67,000 distinct CDR3 sequences in the sample, the ten largest clones hold roughly 1.5%. Study results and limitations: The level of CXCR3 expression partially decreased after cryopreservation; the majority of assays used fresh PBMCs. CXCR3-positive naive cells had TRB CDR3s that were more hydrophobic than CXCR3-negative naive cells had.

The source is a human donor in good health. Some clones in this sample may be carry-over from other donors' samples. The source material was naive CXCR3- CD8+ T cells from blood. Described subset: CD45RO-CCR7+CD27+CD95- naive CD8+ T cells lacking CXCR3 (TNR3-). V and J are TRBV4-1 and TRBJ2-7; TCRdb's D call, TRBD2, is unchecked because there is no DNA. CDR3 region: CASSQDVRGEEQYF.